A selection of T cell receptor beta chains follows, all from one sample in a study of blood T cell repertoires in COVID-19. Repertoires were generated with immunoSEQ multiplex PCR, while TCRdb's copy carries only in-frame clones and drops some. Here the sample spans 200,000 to 250,000 clones, roughly 80% being singletons. The sample consisted of peripheral blood. These receptor sequences come from a woman aged 18-29 years with acute or convalescent COVID-19. Both conserved end residues are part of each CDR3. Each record gives: clone size, D gene, J gene, V gene, CDR3 DNA, CDR3 protein. The D gene is left open where the match is weak. Expanded clones are given a class, and other clones once, few, many or no size at all.

size: once; D: NA; J: TRBJ1-2; V: TRBV11-2; DNA: TGTGCCAGCAGCTTAGGGGGCAGGGAGGCATCGGGCTACACCTTC; CDR3: CASSLGGREASGYTF
size: NA; D: TRBD2; J: TRBJ2-7; V: TRBV29-1; DNA: TGCAGCGTGACGGGAGGCTACCTCTACGAGCAGTACTTC; CDR3: CSVTGGYLYEQYF
size: NA; D: TRBD1; J: TRBJ1-4; V: TRBV5-5; DNA: TGTGCCAGCAGCCCAGGACAGGGGGGAACTAATGAAAAACTGTTTTTT; CDR3: CASSPGQGGTNEKLFF
size: NA; D: NA; J: TRBJ1-2; V: TRBV5-1; DNA: TGCGCCAGCAGCTTGGGCCCAGGGGTGGACTATGGCTACACCTTC; CDR3: CASSLGPGVDYGYTF
size: NA; D: NA; J: TRBJ1-4; V: TRBV7-2; DNA: TGTGCCAGCAGCTCACAGAGGTCCAGGGTCGGCGAAAAACTGTTTTTT; CDR3: CASSSQRSRVGEKLFF
size: NA; D: NA; J: TRBJ2-1; V: TRBV27; DNA: TGTGCCAGCGGCCTGGCGGGGTCCTACAATGAGCAGTTCTTC; CDR3: CASGLAGSYNEQFF
size: NA; D: TRBD2; J: TRBJ2-5; V: TRBV6-5; DNA: TGTGCCAGCAGACGACTAGCGGGGGTAGAGACCCAGTACTTC; CDR3: CASRRLAGVETQYF
size: NA; D: NA; J: TRBJ2-7; V: TRBV6-5; DNA: TGTGCCAGCAGTCGACACAGGGTTCCCACCTACGAGCAGTACTTC; CDR3: CASSRHRVPTYEQYF
size: NA; D: NA; J: TRBJ1-2; V: TRBV19; DNA: TGTGCCAGTAGTATTGCCTGGGGGCTGAACTATGGCTACACCTTC; CDR3: CASSIAWGLNYGYTF
size: NA; D: NA; J: TRBJ2-5; V: TRBV4-2; DNA: TGTGCCAGCAGCCAAGAGGGGACAAGGAAAGAGACCCAGTACTTC; CDR3: CASSQEGTRKETQYF
size: NA; D: NA; J: TRBJ2-1; V: TRBV6-2/TRBV6-3; DNA: TGTGCCAGCAGTTACTCAGGGGCCACCTACAATGAGCAGTTCTTC; CDR3: CASSYSGATYNEQFF
size: NA; D: TRBD1; J: TRBJ2-1; V: TRBV7-9; DNA: TGTGCCAGCAGCTTAGGCAGGGGGACCTACAATGAGCAGTTCTTC; CDR3: CASSLGRGTYNEQFF
size: NA; D: TRBD2; J: TRBJ2-5; V: TRBV5-5; DNA: TGTGCCAGCAGCTTAACTAGCGGGAGAGAGATTGAGGAGACCCAGTACTTC; CDR3: CASSLTSGREIEETQYF
size: NA; D: NA; J: TRBJ1-3; V: TRBV2; DNA: TGTGCCAGCATCCCCCGGCCAGGGCGCTCTGGAAACACCATATATTTT; CDR3: CASIPRPGRSGNTIYF
size: NA; D: NA; J: TRBJ1-5; V: TRBV6-6; DNA: TGTGCCAGCAGTTCCCTCAATCAGCCCCAGCATTTT; CDR3: CASSSLNQPQHF
size: NA; D: TRBD2; J: TRBJ2-5; V: TRBV19; DNA: TGTGCCAGTAGTGTAGCGGGAGAGACCCAGTACTTC; CDR3: CASSVAGETQYF
size: NA; D: TRBD1; J: TRBJ1-1; V: TRBV2; DNA: TGTGCCAGCAGGACCTTGGACAGGGTAGCCCTGAACACTGAAGCTTTCTTT; CDR3: CASRTLDRVALNTEAFF
size: NA; D: TRBD2; J: TRBJ2-7; V: TRBV27; DNA: TGTGCCAGCAGTAATCCACTAGCGGGACCCTACGAGCAGTACTTC; CDR3: CASSNPLAGPYEQYF
size: NA; D: TRBD1; J: TRBJ2-1; V: TRBV5-1; DNA: TGCGCCAGCAGCGGTCCCGGGACAGTGAATGAGCAGTTCTTC; CDR3: CASSGPGTVNEQFF
size: NA; D: NA; J: TRBJ1-5; V: TRBV5-1; DNA: TGCGCCCCGAGGGGGAGGGGGTATCAGCCCCAGCATTTT; CDR3: CAPRGRGYQPQHF
size: NA; D: NA; J: TRBJ2-2; V: TRBV7-9; DNA: TGTGCCAGCAGCCCGCCTAGCACCCCCGGGGAGCTGTTTTTT; CDR3: CASSPPSTPGELFF
size: NA; D: TRBD1; J: TRBJ2-7; V: TRBV6-6; DNA: TGTGCCAGCAGTCAACAATATGGGACAGAGGGCCCCTACGAGCAGTACTTC; CDR3: CASSQQYGTEGPYEQYF
size: NA; D: NA; J: TRBJ2-3; V: TRBV30; DNA: TGTGCCTGGAATCCCGGCATCGTGGGGGCTACGCAGTATTTT; CDR3: CAWNPGIVGATQYF
size: NA; D: NA; J: TRBJ1-3; V: TRBV4-3; DNA: TGCGCCAGCAGCCCTGGCAGCTCTGGAAACACCATATATTTT; CDR3: CASSPGSSGNTIYF
size: NA; D: TRBD1; J: TRBJ1-5; V: TRBV28; DNA: TGTGCCAGCAGTTTGAGGCAGGGGGCTCAGCCCCAGCATTTT; CDR3: CASSLRQGAQPQHF
size: NA; D: NA; J: TRBJ2-7; V: TRBV30; DNA: TGTGCCTGGAGTGTAGCTACTTACTACGAGCAGTACTTC; CDR3: CAWSVATYYEQYF
size: NA; D: TRBD2; J: TRBJ2-1; V: TRBV14; DNA: TGTGCCAGCAGCCAAGTACTAGCGGGCCCCGAGTTCTTC; CDR3: CASSQVLAGPEFF
size: NA; D: TRBD2; J: TRBJ2-3; V: TRBV5-1; DNA: TGCGCCAGCAGGTACGGACTAGCGGGCACAGATACGCAGTATTTT; CDR3: CASRYGLAGTDTQYF
size: NA; D: TRBD2; J: TRBJ2-1; V: TRBV25-1; DNA: TGTGCCAGCAGTATACGGGGACTAGCGAGTAGGGATGAGCAGTTCTTC; CDR3: CASSIRGLASRDEQFF
size: NA; D: NA; J: TRBJ1-1; V: TRBV6-2/TRBV6-3; DNA: TGTGCCAGCACCCCACTAGGACGTTCCCGAAACACTGAAGCTTTCTTT; CDR3: CASTPLGRSRNTEAFF
size: NA; D: NA; J: TRBJ1-1; V: TRBV2; DNA: TGTGCCAGCAGTGATGGGACTACCCCTGAAGCTTTCTTT; CDR3: CASSDGTTPEAFF
size: NA; D: TRBD1; J: TRBJ2-3; V: TRBV3-1/TRBV3-2; DNA: TGTGCCAGCAGCCTCCGGGACAGGGGGCGCACAGATACGCAGTATTTT; CDR3: CASSLRDRGRTDTQYF
size: NA; D: NA; J: TRBJ1-1; V: TRBV6-2/TRBV6-3; DNA: TGTGCCAGCAGTTACCCAACAGCTGAAGCTTTCTTT; CDR3: CASSYPTAEAFF
size: NA; D: TRBD2; J: TRBJ2-1; V: TRBV5-1; DNA: TGCGCCAGCAGCCGACCGCCCGGGACTAACAATGAGCAGTTCTTC; CDR3: CASSRPPGTNNEQFF
size: NA; D: TRBD2; J: TRBJ2-1; V: TRBV19; DNA: TGTGCCAGTAGTAGGCAAGCGGGGGACTCCTACAATGAGCAGTTCTTC; CDR3: CASSRQAGDSYNEQFF
size: NA; D: NA; J: TRBJ2-1; V: TRBV5-1; DNA: TGCGCCAGCAGCTTGGGGAGCGCCGGGGACAATGAGCAGTTCTTC; CDR3: CASSLGSAGDNEQFF
size: NA; D: NA; J: TRBJ2-5; V: TRBV7-2; DNA: TGTGCCAGCAGCCTGGACTTCCAAGAGACCCAGTACTTC; CDR3: CASSLDFQETQYF
size: NA; D: TRBD1; J: TRBJ1-3; V: TRBV5-1; DNA: TGCGCCAGCAGCCAGGGACAGTCTGGAAACACCATATATTTT; CDR3: CASSQGQSGNTIYF
size: NA; D: TRBD1; J: TRBJ2-1; V: TRBV11-2; DNA: TGTGCCAGCAGCTTAGTTGATGGACAGGGGTTTTACAATGAGCAGTTCTTC; CDR3: CASSLVDGQGFYNEQFF
size: many; D: TRBD1; J: TRBJ1-5; V: TRBV6-5; DNA: TGTGCCAGCAGTATTTCAGGGGGTGTTCAGCCCCAGCATTTT; CDR3: CASSISGGVQPQHF
size: once; D: NA; J: TRBJ2-7; V: TRBV14; DNA: TGTGCCAGCAGCCAAGGGGCGCGGTGGGGGAGGTCCTACGAGCAGTACTTC; CDR3: CASSQGARWGRSYEQYF
size: NA; D: NA; J: TRBJ2-7; V: TRBV30; DNA: TGTGCCTGGAGTGTCTCCCTCTACTCCTACGAGCAGTACTTC; CDR3: CAWSVSLYSYEQYF
size: NA; D: TRBD1; J: TRBJ1-5; V: TRBV19; DNA: TGTGCCAGTAGTACGACAGGGGTTGGACAGCCCCAGCATTTT; CDR3: CASSTTGVGQPQHF
size: NA; D: NA; J: TRBJ2-7; V: TRBV9; DNA: TGTGCCAGCAGCGTAGGGCAGGCCACCTACGAGCAGTACTTC; CDR3: CASSVGQATYEQYF
size: once; D: NA; J: TRBJ2-7; V: TRBV19; DNA: TGTGCCAGTGGTAGCGGCATCCTTTGGGAGCAGTACTTC; CDR3: CASGSGILWEQYF